Given below is one T cell receptor beta chain in context. The CDR3 is 11 residues long. Deletions cut 5 bases from V and 4 bases from J, with 9 bases between. Germline V gene sequence: CDR1 DFQATT, CDR2 SNEGSKA (reference sequence). This sample is part of a study of technical replicates of blood from a few donors. The protocol was immunoSEQ multiplex PCR, while the TCRdb copy is restricted to in-frame clones and leaves out a portion. The sample has about 81,000 clones; around 95% are singletons. The rearrangement uses TRBV20-1 and TRBJ2-7, with no clear D. The receptor comes from a human donor in good health. Sequenced sample: T cells isolated from PBMCs. In DNA, the CDR3 is TGCAGTGCTTATGTCAGGTACGAGCAGTACTTC. This gives the protein CSAYVRYEQYF.